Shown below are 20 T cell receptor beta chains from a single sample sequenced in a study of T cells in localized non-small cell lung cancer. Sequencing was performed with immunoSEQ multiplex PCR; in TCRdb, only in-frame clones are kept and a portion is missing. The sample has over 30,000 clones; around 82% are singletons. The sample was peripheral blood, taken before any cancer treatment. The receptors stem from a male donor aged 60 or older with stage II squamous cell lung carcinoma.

The CDR3 spells CASSLVSEKLFF. In DNA form, the CDR3 reads TGTGCCAGCAGCTTAGTATCGGAAAAACTGTTTTTT. The chain links TRBV7-9 to TRBJ1-4; D not resolved. CDR3 size: 12 residues. CDR1 and CDR2 from the germline V gene are SEHNR and FQNEAQ (reference sequence). Trimming pared 1 base from V and 8 bases from J, leaving 5 bases between.

This CDR3 reads CASSLGEWTYEQYF. For the CDR3, the DNA is TGCGCCAGCAGCTTGGGGGAGTGGACCTACGAGCAGTACTTC. The chain uses TRBV5-1 and TRBJ2-7; D is perhaps TRBD2 (5 bases). The CDR3 is made up of 14 amino acids. V was trimmed by 0 bases and J by 2 bases, leaving 9 bases between them. Germline CDR1 reads SGHRS; CDR2 reads YFSETQ.

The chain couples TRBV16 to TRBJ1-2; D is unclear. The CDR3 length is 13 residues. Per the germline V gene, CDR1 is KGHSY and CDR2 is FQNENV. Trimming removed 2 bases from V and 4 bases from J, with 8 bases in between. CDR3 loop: CASSQTASYGYTF. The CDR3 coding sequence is TGTGCCAGCAGCCAAACAGCGTCCTATGGCTACACCTTC. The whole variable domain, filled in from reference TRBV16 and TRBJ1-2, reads GEEVAQTPKHLVRGEGQKAKLYCAPIKGHSYVFWYQQVLKNEFKFLISFQNENVFDETGMPKERFSAKCLPNSPCSLEIQATKLEDSAVYFCASSQTASYGYTFGSGTRLTVV.

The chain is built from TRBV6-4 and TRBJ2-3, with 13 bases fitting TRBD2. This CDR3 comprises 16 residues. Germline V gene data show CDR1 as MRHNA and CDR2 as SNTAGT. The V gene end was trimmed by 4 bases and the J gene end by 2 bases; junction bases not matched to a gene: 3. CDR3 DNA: TGTGCCAGCAGTGGGACTAGCGGGGGCCCCACAGATACGCAGTATTTT. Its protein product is CASSGTSGGPTDTQYF.

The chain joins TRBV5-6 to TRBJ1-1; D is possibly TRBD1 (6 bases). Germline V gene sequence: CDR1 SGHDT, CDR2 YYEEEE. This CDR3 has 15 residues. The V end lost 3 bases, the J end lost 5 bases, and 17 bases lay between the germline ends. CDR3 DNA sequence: TGTGCCAGCAGCTCGATAAAGACAACAGGGACTGAAGCTTTCTTT. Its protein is CASSSIKTTGTEAFF.

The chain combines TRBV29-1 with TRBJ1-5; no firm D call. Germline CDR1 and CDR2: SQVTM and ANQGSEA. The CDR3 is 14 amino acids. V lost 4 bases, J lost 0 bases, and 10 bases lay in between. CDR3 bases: TGCAGCGTTGGAACAGTCGATAGCAATCAGCCCCAGCATTTT. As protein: CSVGTVDSNQPQHF.

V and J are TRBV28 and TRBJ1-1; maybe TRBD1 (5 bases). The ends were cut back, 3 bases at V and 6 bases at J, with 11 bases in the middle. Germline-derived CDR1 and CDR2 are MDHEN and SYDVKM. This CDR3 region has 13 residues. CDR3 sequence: CASSLVGVAEAFF. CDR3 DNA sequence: TGTGCCAGCAGTTTGGTGGGGGTCGCTGAAGCTTTCTTT. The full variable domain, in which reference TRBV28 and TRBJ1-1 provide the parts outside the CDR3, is DVKVTQSSRYLVKRTGEKVFLECVQDMDHENMFWYRQDPGLGLRLIYFSYDVKMKEKGDIPEGYSVSREKKERFSLILESASTNQTSMYLCASSLVGVAEAFFGQGTRLTVV.

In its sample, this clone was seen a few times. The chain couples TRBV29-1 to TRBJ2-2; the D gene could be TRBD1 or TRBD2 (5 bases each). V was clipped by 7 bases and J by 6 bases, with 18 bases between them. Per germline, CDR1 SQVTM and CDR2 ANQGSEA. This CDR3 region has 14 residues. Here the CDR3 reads CSGGERLLAGELFF. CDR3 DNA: TGCAGCGGAGGGGAGCGACTGCTCGCCGGGGAGCTGTTTTTT.

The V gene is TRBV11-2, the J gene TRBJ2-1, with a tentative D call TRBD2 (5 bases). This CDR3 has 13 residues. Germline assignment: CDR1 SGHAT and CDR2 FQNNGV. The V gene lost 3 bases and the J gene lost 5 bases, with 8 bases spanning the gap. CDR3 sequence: CASSFPGNNEQFF. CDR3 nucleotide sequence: TGTGCCAGCAGCTTTCCGGGGAACAATGAGCAGTTCTTC.

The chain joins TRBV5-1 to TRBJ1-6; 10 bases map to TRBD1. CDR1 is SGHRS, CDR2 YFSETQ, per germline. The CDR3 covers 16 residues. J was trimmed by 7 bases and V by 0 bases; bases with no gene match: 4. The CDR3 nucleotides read TGCGCCAGCAGCTTGGAGCCGACAGGGGGCAATTCACCCCTCCACTTT. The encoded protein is CASSLEPTGGNSPLHF.

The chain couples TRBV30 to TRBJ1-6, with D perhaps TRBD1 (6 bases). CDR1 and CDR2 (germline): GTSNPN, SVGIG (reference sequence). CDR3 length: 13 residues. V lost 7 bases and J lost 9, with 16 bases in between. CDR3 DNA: TGTGCCTCGCGGGACATCGGGAGTTCACCCCTCCACTTT. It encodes CASRDIGSSPLHF.

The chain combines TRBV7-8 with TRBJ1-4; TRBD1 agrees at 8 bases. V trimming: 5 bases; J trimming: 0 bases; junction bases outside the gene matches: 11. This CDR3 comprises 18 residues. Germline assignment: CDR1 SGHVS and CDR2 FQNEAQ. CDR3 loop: CASSLRQGRGATNEKLFF. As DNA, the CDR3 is TGTGCCAGCAGCCTCAGACAGGGGCGCGGAGCAACTAATGAAAAACTGTTTTTT. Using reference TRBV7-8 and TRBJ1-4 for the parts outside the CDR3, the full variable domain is GAGVSQSPRYKVAKRGQDVALRCDPISGHVSLFWYQQALGQGPEFLTYFQNEAQLDKSGLPSDRFFAERPEGSVSTLKIQRTQQEDSAVYLCASSLRQGRGATNEKLFFGSGTQLSVL.

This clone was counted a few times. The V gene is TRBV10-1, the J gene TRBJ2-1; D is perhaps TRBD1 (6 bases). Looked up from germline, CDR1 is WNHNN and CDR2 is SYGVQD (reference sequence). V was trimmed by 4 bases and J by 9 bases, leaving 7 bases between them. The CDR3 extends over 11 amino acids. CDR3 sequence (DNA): TGCGCCAGCAGTGGAGGGGGTGAGCAGTTCTTC. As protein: CASSGGGEQFF.

In DNA, the CDR3 is TGTGCCAGCAGTTACTCGGACCGGCCCAATCAGCCCCAGCATTTT. Its translation is CASSYSDRPNQPQHF. The V call is TRBV6-5, the J call TRBJ1-5; D is uncertain. CDR1 is MNHEY and CDR2 is SVGAGI in the germline V gene. The germline V and J ends were trimmed by 0 bases and 3 bases, with 9 bases remaining between them. This CDR3 has 15 amino acids.

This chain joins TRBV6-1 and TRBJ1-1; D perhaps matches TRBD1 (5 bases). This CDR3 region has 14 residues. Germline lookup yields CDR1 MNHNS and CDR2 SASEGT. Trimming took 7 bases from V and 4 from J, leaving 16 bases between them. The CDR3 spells CASNPSGGGTEAFF. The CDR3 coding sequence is TGTGCCAGCAACCCCTCTGGGGGGGGCACTGAAGCTTTCTTT.

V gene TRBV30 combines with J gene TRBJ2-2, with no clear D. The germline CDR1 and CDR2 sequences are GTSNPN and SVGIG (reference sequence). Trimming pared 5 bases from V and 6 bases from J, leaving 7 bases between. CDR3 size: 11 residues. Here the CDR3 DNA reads TGTGCCTGGGGGTTGCCCGGGGAGCTGTTTTTT. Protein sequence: CAWGLPGELFF.

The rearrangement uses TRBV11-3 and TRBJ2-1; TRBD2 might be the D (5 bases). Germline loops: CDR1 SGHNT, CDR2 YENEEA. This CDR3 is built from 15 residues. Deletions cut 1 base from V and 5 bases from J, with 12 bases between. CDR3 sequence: CASSLGLAVNNEQFF. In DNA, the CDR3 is TGTGCCAGCAGCTTAGGCCTAGCAGTCAACAATGAGCAGTTCTTC.

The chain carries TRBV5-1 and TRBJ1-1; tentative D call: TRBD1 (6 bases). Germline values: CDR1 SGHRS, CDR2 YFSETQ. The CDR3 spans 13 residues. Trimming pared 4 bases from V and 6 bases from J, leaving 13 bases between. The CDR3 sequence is CASSISTGSEAFF. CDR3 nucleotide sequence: TGCGCCAGCAGCATTTCCACAGGGTCTGAAGCTTTCTTT.

The CDR3 is CASSRTGIAYGYTF. The CDR3 region has the DNA TGTGCCAGCAGCCGAACAGGAATTGCCTATGGCTACACCTTC. The chain recombines TRBV27 with TRBJ1-2; possibly TRBD1 for D (5 bases). Germline CDR1 reads MNHEY; CDR2 reads SMNVEV (reference sequence). The V and J ends lost 6 bases and 4 bases respectively, with 15 bases between them. CDR3 length: 14 residues.

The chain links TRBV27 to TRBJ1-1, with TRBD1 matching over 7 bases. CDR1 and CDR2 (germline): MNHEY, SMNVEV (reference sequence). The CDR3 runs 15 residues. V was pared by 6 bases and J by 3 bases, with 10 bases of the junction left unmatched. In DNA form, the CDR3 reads TGTGCCAGCAGACCACAGACAGGGTGGGACACTGAAGCTTTCTTT. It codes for CASRPQTGWDTEAFF.